What follows describes a single TCR beta chain. Profiled with immunoSEQ multiplex PCR; TCRdb holds only in-frame clones, not every one. This table holds about 18,000 clones, approximately 82% found once. This entry is derived from a study of T cells after posttransplantation cyclophosphamide. The CDR3 totals 14 residues. V dropped 7 bases and J dropped 0 bases, with 12 bases sitting between them. Germline V gene lookup returns CDR1 LNHDA and CDR2 SQIVND (reference sequence). The sequenced material came from memory CD4+ T cells sorted from blood. The chain carries TRBV19 and TRBJ1-2, with TRBD1 as a possible D gene (6 bases). This sequence was found in a young man in good health and a related stem cell transplant donor. The CDR3 here is CASILTGANYGYTF. The CDR3 nucleotides read TGTGCCAGTATCCTGACAGGAGCTAACTATGGCTACACCTTC.